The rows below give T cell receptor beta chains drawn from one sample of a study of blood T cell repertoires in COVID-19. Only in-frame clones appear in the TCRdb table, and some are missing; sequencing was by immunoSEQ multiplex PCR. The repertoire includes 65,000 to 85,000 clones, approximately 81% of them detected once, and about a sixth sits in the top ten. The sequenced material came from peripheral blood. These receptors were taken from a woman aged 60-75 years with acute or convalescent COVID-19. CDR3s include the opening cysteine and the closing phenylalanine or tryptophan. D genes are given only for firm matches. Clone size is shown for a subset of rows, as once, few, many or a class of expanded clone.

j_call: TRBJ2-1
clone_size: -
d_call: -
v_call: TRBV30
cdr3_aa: CAWSTERAYNEQFF
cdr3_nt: TGTGCCTGGAGTACAGAGCGGGCCTACAATGAGCAGTTCTTC

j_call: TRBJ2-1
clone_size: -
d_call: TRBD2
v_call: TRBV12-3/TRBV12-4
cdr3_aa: CASSLARGDEQFF
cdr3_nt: TGTGCCAGCAGTTTAGCGCGGGGGGATGAGCAGTTCTTC

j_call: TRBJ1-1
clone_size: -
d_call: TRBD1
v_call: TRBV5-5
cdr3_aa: CASRSTGGSTEAFF
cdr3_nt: TGTGCCAGCAGGTCTACAGGGGGGAGCACTGAAGCTTTCTTT

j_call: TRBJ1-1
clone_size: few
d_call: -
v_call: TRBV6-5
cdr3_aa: CASSYNGQRNTEAFF
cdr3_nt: TGTGCCAGCAGTTACAACGGACAGAGGAACACTGAAGCTTTCTTT

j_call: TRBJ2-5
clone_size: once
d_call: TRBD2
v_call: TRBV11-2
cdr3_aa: CASSLGLAGQETQYF
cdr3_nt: TGTGCCAGCAGCTTAGGCCTAGCGGGGCAAGAGACCCAGTACTTC

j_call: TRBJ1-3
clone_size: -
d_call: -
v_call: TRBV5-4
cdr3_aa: CASSLDDSSGNTIYF
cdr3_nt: TGTGCCAGCAGCCTGGACGACAGCTCTGGAAACACCATATATTTT

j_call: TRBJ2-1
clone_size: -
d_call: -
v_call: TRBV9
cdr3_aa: CASSVDMESSYNEQFF
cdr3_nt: TGTGCCAGCAGCGTAGATATGGAGAGCTCCTACAATGAGCAGTTCTTC

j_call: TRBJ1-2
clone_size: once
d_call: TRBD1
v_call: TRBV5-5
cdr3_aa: CASSLERGRGYTF
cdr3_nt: TGTGCCAGCAGCTTGGAAAGGGGGCGAGGCTACACCTTC

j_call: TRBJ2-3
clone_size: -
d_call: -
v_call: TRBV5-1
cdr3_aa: CASSLAYEASTDTQYF
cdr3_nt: TGCGCCAGCAGCTTGGCCTACGAAGCGAGCACAGATACGCAGTATTTT

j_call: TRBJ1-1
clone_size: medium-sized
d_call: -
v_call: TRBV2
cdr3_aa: CASRPQSLNTEAFF
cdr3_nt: TGTGCCAGCAGACCACAGAGTCTGAACACTGAAGCTTTCTTT

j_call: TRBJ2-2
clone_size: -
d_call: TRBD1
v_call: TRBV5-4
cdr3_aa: CASSAGQGAIQGSGELFF
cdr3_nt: TGTGCCAGCAGCGCGGGACAGGGGGCGATCCAAGGGTCCGGGGAGCTGTTTTTT

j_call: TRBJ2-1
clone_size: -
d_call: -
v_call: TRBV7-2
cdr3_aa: CASSPRLDRYSYNEQFF
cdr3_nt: TGTGCCAGCAGCCCGAGGCTCGACAGATACTCCTACAATGAGCAGTTCTTC

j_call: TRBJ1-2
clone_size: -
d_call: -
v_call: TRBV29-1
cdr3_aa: CSVDLRRSQNYGYTF
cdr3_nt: TGCAGCGTTGATCTTCGGAGGTCGCAGAACTATGGCTACACCTTC

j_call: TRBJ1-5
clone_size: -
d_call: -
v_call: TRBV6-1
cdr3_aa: CASSDVPIRQTYSNQPQHF
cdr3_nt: TGTGCCAGCAGTGATGTCCCAATTCGACAGACATATAGCAATCAGCCCCAGCATTTT

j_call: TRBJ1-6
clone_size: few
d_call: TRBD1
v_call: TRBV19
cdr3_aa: CASTYRDSGNSPLHF
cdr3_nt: TGTGCCAGTACCTACCGGGACAGCGGAAATTCACCCCTCCACTTT

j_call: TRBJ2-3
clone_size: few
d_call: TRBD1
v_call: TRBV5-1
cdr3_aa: CASSPGTARTDTQYF
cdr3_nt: TGCGCCAGCAGCCCCGGGACAGCGCGCACAGATACGCAGTATTTT

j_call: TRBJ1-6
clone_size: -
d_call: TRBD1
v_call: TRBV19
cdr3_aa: CASRQGYSPLHF
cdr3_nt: TGTGCCAGTCGACAGGGGTATTCACCCCTCCACTTT

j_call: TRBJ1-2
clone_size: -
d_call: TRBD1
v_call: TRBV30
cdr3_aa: CAWSVGGSRYGYTF
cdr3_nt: TGTGCCTGGAGTGTAGGGGGCTCGCGCTATGGCTACACCTTC

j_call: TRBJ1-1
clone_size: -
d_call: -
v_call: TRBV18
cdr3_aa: CASSLRQANTEAFF
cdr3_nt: TGTGCCAGCTCACTACGACAGGCGAACACTGAAGCTTTCTTT

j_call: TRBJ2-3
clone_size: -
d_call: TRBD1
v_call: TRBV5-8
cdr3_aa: CASSRTGTDTQYF
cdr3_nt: TGTGCCAGCAGCCGGACAGGGACAGATACGCAGTATTTT

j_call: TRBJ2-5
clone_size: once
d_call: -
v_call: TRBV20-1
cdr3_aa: CSALVKETQYF
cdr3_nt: TGCAGTGCTCTCGTAAAAGAGACCCAGTACTTC

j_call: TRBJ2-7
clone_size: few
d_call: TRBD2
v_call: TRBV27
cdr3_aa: CASSQSGGAQYEQYF
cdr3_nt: TGTGCCAGCAGCCAGAGCGGGGGGGCCCAATACGAGCAGTACTTC

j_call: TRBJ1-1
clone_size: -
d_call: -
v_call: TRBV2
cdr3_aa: CASSGLLSGTEAFF
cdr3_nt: TGTGCCAGCAGTGGCCTCCTTTCGGGCACTGAAGCTTTCTTT

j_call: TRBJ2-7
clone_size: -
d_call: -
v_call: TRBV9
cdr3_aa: CASSRYRSGHNEQYF
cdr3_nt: TGTGCCAGCAGCCGATACAGGTCAGGTCATAACGAGCAGTACTTC

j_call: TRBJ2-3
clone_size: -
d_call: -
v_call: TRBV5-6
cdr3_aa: CASSFPSADTQYF
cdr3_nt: TGTGCCAGCAGCTTCCCTTCTGCAGATACGCAGTATTTT

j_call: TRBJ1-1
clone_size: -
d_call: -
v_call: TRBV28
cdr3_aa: CASSLLLNTEAFF
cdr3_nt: TGTGCCAGCAGCTTGTTGTTAAACACTGAAGCTTTCTTT

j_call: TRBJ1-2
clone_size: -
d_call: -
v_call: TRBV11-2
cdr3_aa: CASSSHRRGGYTF
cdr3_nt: TGTGCCAGCAGCTCCCACCGCAGGGGTGGCTACACCTTC

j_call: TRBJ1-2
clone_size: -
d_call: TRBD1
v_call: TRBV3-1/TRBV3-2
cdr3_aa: CASMGLTGAYGYTF
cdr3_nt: TGTGCCAGCATGGGGTTGACAGGGGCCTATGGCTACACCTTC